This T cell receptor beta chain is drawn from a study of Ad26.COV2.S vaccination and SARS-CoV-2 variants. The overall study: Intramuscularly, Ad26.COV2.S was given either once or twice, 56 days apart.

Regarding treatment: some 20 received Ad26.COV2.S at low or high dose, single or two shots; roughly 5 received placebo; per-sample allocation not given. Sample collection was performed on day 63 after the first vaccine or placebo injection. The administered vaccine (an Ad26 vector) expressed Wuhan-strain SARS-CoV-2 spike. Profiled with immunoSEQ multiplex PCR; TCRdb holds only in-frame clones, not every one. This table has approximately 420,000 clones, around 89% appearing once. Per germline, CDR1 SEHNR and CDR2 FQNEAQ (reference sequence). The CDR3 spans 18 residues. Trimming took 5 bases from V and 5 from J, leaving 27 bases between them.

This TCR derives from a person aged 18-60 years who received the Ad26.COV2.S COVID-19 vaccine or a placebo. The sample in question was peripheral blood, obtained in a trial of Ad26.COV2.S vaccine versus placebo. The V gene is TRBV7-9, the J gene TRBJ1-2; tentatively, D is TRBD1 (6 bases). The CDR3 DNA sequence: TGTGCCAGCAGCGGTCCAGGAGAACGGGTGGGGGCGAGTTATGGCTACACCTTC. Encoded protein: CASSGPGERVGASYGYTF. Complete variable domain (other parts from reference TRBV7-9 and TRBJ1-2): DTGVSQNPRHKITKRGQNVTFRCDPISEHNRLYWYRQTLGQGPEFLTYFQNEAQLEKSRLLSDRFSAERPKGSFSTLEIQRTEQGDSAMYLCASSGPGERVGASYGYTFGSGTRLTVV.